This TCR beta chain is from a study of T cells in Graves' hyperthyroidism and ophthalmopathy. Ten or more counts support this clonotype. What it recognizes is unknown. General observations from the study: From stable hyperthyroidism, ophthalmopathy was separated by a 13 V-J model.

The length of the CDR3 is 15 residues. V was shortened by 2 bases and J by 2 bases, with 13 bases between the two germline ends. The germline CDR1 and CDR2 sequences are MNHEY and SMNVEV (reference sequence). Using RNA transcripts as the source, TCR beta CDR3 regions were amplified. TCR CDR3 regions were first amplified by RT-PCR with HTBI primers. MiXCR, run by TCRdb on the multiplex PCR reads, gives a single entry per CDR3 protein. The table has roughly 750,000 distinct CDR3 sequences, about a sixth seen once. The diagnostic basis comprised clinical symptoms, serum thyroxine and TRAb, thyroid ultrasound and orbital computed tomography.

Specimen: blood. This clonotype originated in a man younger than 35 with Graves' hyperthyroidism. The chain carries TRBV27 and TRBJ2-7; maybe TRBD1 (5 bases). The CDR3 nucleotides read TGTGCCAGCAGTTTAGGGGCTAGTGGTACCTACGAGCAGTACTTC. Amino acid sequence: CASSLGASGTYEQYF.